This T cell receptor beta chain comes out of a study of cytomegalovirus exposure and HLA in healthy donors. The CDR3 spans 13 residues. Per germline, CDR1 SGHVS and CDR2 FQNEAQ. V shed 1 base and J shed 1 base, with 4 bases lying between them. Notes on this clone: Its specificity is unknown.

The study, taken as a whole, reports: Within an earlier analysis, most TCR beta V segments proved productive either about 87% or about 30% of the time. Later analysis found that TCR beta chains associated with HLA were more clonally expanded than other, equally common chains. Reported performance of the classifier showed diagnosis of cytomegalovirus status with high specificity and sensitivity.

Primers included in the PCR were 60 Vbeta and 13 Jbeta primers. Clones were sequenced by immunoSEQ multiplex PCR, and TCRdb holds only the in-frame ones, with some missing. This sample has about 120,000 clones; 55% to 75% occur once, and the top ten carry around 4%. Sequenced input: PBMCs. V and J are TRBV7-8 and TRBJ1-1; D unclear. This TCR came from a man younger than 45 in good health and CMV-seronegative. CDR3 sequence (DNA): TGTGCCAGCAGCTTAGTTCAGAACACTGAAGCTTTCTTT. Its protein is CASSLVQNTEAFF.